This T cell receptor (beta chain) was identified during a study of chemoradiotherapy in HPV16-positive cancers. Study-level points and caveats: During treatment, candidate HPV-specific clones and E7-related motifs expanded in tumor.

As for this clone: Its cognate antigen is unknown.

The method was immunoSEQ multiplex PCR; TCRdb's version includes in-frame clones alone and lacks a portion of them. The sample lists around 1,900 clones; about 83% were seen once. The CDR3 has 13 residues. V was shortened by 7 bases and J by 2 bases, with 11 bases between the two germline ends. Per germline, CDR1 SNHLY and CDR2 FYNNEI. The sequencing used tumor tissue, collected from a patient who underwent chemoradiotherapy. This receptor was identified in a human donor with HPV-associated anogenital cancer. The chain combines TRBV2 with TRBJ2-5; D tentatively reads TRBD1 or TRBD2 (6 bases each). CDR3 DNA: TGTGCCAGCAATCGGGGGCCTCAAGAGACCCAGTACTTC. This translates into CASNRGPQETQYF.